The 5 T cell receptor beta chains below all came from one sample that was sequenced in a study of early T cells in non-severe SARS-CoV-2 infection. TCRdb called the 5' RACE reads again in MiXCR, with one record for every CDR3 protein. The sample has around 37,000 distinct CDR3 sequences, 9% seen once. The sequenced sample consisted of whole blood. Receptors originate from an adult who was a healthcare worker with PCR-confirmed SARS-CoV-2 infection or an uninfected control (not recorded which).

This clonotype was found many times. The gene calls are TRBV5-1 and TRBJ1-6, with D perhaps TRBD1 (5 bases). The CDR3 is 17 amino acids. V was trimmed by 3 bases and J by 13 bases, leaving 26 bases between them. Germline CDR1 and CDR2: SGHRS and YFSETQ. CDR3 sequence (DNA): TGCGCCAGCAGCTCGCCGGCCGGGACTAATCCTTTCGGTCCCCTCCACTTT. The encoded protein is CASSSPAGTNPFGPLHF.

The table lists this clonotype with many counts. The CDR3: CASSRSGGAFEQFF. The CDR3 coding sequence is TGTGCCAGCAGTCGTAGCGGGGGGGCCTTTGAGCAGTTCTTC. The chain has TRBV6-5 and TRBJ2-1, with 11 bases fitting TRBD2. The length of the CDR3 is 14 residues. V was pared by 5 bases and J by 9 bases, with 6 bases of the junction left unmatched. Germline loops: CDR1 MNHEY, CDR2 SVGAGI.

This clonotype has a handful of counts. The rearrangement joins TRBV7-9 to TRBJ1-1; maybe TRBD1 (6 bases). The CDR3 consists of 15 residues. V was pared by 8 bases and J by 3 bases, with 19 bases between. Germline lookup yields CDR1 SEHNR and CDR2 FQNEAQ (reference sequence). CDR3 nucleotides: TGTGCCAGCGAGGGGGGACTCGTAAGGGACACTGAAGCTTTCTTT. It yields the protein CASEGGLVRDTEAFF.

Only a few counts were recorded for this clonotype. The gene calls are TRBV19 and TRBJ1-6; no reliable D call. The ends were cut back, 5 bases at V and 5 bases at J, with 16 bases in the middle. This CDR3 comprises 16 residues. Germline V gene lookup returns CDR1 LNHDA and CDR2 SQIVND (reference sequence). The CDR3 bases are TGTGCCAGTAGTCCCCGTGTGGGGTCCAATAATTCACCCCTCCACTTT. This encodes CASSPRVGSNNSPLHF.

At least ten counts were recorded for this clonotype. This rearrangement joins TRBV10-3 to TRBJ2-1; 10 bases are a match to TRBD1. The CDR3 has 14 residues. Germline V gene data show CDR1 as ENHRY and CDR2 as SYGVKD. Trimming removed 5 bases from V and 6 bases from J; junction bases left unmatched: 4. CDR3 amino acids: CAISSGTGVNEQFF. The CDR3 DNA follows: TGTGCCATCAGTTCCGGGACAGGGGTCAATGAGCAGTTCTTC.